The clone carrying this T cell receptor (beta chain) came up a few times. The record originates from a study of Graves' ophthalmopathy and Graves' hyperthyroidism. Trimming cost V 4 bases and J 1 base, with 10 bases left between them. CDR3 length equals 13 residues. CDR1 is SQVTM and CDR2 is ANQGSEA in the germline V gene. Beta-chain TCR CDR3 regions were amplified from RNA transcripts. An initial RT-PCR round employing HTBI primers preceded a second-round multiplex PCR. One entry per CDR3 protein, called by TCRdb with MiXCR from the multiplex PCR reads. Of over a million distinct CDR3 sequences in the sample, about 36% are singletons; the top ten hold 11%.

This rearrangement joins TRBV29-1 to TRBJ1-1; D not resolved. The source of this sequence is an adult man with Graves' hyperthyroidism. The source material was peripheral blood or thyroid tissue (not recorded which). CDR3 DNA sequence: TGCAGCGTTGCCTCTCTCGAGAACACTGAAGCTTTCTTT. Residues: CSVASLENTEAFF.